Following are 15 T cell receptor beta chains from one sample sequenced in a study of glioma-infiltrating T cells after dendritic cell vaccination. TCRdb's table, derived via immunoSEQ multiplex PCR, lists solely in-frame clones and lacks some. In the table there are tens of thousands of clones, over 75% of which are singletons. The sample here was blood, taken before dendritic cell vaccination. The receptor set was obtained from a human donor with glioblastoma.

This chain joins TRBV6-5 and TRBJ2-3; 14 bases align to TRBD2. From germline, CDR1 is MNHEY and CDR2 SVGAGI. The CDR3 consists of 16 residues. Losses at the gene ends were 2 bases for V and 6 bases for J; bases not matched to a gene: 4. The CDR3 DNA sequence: TGTGCCAGCAGTTACAGGACTAGCGGGGGGTGGGATACGCAGTATTTT. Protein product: CASSYRTSGGWDTQYF.

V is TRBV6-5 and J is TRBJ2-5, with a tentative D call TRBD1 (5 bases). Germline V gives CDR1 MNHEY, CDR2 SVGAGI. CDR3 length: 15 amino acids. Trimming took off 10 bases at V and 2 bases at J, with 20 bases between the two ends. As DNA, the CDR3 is TGTGCCACTTACCCCTGGGGAAGGGGTCAAGAGACCCAGTACTTC. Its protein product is CATYPWGRGQETQYF.

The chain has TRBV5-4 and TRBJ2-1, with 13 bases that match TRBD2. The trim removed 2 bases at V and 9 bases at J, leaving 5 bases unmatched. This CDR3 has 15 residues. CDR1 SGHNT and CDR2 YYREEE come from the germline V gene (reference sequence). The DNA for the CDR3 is TGTGCCAGCAGCTTCGGTGGACTAGCGGGAGCTGAGCAGTTCTTC. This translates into CASSFGGLAGAEQFF.

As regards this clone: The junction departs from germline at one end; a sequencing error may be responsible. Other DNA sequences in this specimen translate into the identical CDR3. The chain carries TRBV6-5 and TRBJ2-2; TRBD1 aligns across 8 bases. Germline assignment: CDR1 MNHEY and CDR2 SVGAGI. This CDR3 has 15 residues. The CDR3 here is CASSYFQGAVGELFF. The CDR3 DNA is TGTGCCAGCAGCTACTTTCAGGGGGCGGTCGGGGAGCTGTTTTTT.

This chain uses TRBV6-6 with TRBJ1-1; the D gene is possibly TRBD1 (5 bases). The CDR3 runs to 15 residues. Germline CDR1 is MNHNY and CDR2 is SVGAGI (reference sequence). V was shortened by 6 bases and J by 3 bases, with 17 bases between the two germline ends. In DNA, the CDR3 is TGTGCCAGCAGGCCCCAGGGAAGGAGAGACACTGAAGCTTTCTTT. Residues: CASRPQGRRDTEAFF.

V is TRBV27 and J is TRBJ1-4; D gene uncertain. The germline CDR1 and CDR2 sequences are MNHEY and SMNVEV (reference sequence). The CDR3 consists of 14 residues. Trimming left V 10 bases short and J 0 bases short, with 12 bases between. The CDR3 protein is CATWSGATNEKLFF. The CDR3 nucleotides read TGTGCCACCTGGTCGGGTGCAACTAATGAAAAACTGTTTTTT.

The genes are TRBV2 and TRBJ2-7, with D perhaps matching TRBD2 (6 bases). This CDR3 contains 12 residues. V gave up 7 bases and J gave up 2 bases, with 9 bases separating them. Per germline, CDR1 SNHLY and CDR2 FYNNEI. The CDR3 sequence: CASMGEAYEQYF. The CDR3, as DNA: TGTGCCAGCATGGGGGAGGCCTACGAGCAGTACTTC.

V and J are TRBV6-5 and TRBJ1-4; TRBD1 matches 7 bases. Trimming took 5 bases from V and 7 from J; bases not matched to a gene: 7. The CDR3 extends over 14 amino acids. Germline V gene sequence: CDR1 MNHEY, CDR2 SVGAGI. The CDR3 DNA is TGTGCCAGCAGTCGGACAGGCTCTAGTGAAAAACTGTTTTTT. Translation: CASSRTGSSEKLFF.

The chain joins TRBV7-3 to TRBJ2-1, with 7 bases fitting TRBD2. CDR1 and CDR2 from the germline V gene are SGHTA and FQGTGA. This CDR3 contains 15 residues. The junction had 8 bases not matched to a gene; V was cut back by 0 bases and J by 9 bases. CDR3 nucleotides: TGTGCCAGCAGCTTAACCTCCTTCGGGGGGAGTGAGCAGTTCTTC. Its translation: CASSLTSFGGSEQFF.

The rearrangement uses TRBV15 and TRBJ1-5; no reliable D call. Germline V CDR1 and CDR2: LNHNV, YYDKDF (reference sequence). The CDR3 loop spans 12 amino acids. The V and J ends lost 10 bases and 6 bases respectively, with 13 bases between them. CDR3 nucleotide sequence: TGTGCCATCGGCGGGGAGGTTCAGCCCCAGCATTTT. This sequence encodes CAIGGEVQPQHF.

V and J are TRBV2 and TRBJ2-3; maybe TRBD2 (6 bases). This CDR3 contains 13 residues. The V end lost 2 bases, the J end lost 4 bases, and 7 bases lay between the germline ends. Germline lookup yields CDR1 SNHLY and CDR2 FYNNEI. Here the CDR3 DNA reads TGTGCCAGCAGTGAACAGCGGGCAGATACGCAGTATTTT. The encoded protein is CASSEQRADTQYF.

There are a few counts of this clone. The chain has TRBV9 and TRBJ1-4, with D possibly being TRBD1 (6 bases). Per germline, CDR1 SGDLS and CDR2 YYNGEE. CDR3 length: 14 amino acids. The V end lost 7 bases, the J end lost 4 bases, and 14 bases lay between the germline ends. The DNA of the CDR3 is TGTGCCAGCGGACGAGGGGGTGGTAATGAAAAACTGTTTTTT. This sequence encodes CASGRGGGNEKLFF.

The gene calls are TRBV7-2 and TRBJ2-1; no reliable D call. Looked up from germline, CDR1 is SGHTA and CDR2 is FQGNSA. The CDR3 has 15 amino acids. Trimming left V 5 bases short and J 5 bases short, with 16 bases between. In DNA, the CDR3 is TGTGCCAGCAGCCCCGGGTCCGGGTCCAACAATGAGCAGTTCTTC. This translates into CASSPGSGSNNEQFF.

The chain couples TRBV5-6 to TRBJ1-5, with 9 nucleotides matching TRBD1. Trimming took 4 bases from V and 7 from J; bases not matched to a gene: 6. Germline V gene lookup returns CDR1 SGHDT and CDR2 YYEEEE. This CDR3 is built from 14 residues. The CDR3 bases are TGTGCCAGCAGCCAGACAGGGGGGAACCAGCCCCAGCATTTT. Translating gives CASSQTGGNQPQHF.

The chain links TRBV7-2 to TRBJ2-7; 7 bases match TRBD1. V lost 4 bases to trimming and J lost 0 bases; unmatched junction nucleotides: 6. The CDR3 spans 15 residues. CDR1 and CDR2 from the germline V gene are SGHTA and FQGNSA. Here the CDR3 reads CASSSQQGSSYEQYF. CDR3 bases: TGTGCCAGCAGCTCCCAACAGGGGAGCTCCTACGAGCAGTACTTC. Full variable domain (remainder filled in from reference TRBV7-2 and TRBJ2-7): GAGVSQSPSNKVTEKGKDVELRCDPISGHTALYWYRQSLGQGLEFLIYFQGNSAPDKSGLPSDRFSAERTGGSVSTLTIQRTQQEDSAVYLCASSSQQGSSYEQYFGPGTRLTVT.